This note documents a single T cell receptor (beta chain) sequence. Its specific antigen is unknown. No clone much larger than this one lies a single base away; base qualities are absent. The data originate from a study (dated by TCRdb to between 2011 and 2013). Sequencing was performed on an Illumina Genome Analyzer IIx. Through fastp at Q25 and MiXCR, TCRdb rebuilt clones from the public reads, retaining in-frame beta chains. When rows share a CDR3 protein, they turn into one entry using the most common DNA and genes. The sample includes about 15,000 distinct CDR3 sequences, with around 30% observed a single time. Roughly a sixth of the sample lies in the top ten. The cysteine opens and the phenylalanine closes a CDR3 of 12 amino acids. CDR3 DNA only is kept here, 36 bases in frame from base 1. Reading the germline V gene gives CDR1 LGHNA and CDR2 YSLEER. Clipping removes 11 bases from V and 8 bases from J, with 8 as the unmatched junction base count.

The rearrangement joined TRBV4-3 to TRBJ1-4, with 7 junctional bases fitting TRBD1. The TCR comes from a human donor. The source material was blood. The encoded CDR3 is CAADRVVEKLFF. The DNA is TGCGCCGCAGACAGGGTTGTCGAAAAACTGTTTTTT.